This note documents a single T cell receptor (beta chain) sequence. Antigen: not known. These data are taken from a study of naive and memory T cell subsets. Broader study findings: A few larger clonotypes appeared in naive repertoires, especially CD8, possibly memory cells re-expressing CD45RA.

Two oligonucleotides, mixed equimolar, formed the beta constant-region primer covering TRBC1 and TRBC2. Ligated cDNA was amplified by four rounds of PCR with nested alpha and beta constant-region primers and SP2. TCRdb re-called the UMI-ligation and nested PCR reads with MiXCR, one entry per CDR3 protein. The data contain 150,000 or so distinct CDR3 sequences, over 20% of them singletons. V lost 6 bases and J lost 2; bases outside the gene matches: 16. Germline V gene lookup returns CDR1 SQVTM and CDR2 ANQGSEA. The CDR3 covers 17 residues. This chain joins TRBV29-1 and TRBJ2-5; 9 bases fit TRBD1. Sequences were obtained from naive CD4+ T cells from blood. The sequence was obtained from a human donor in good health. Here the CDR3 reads CSVDRGLGISRQETQYF. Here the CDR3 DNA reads TGCAGCGTGGACAGGGGTCTGGGGATAAGTAGGCAAGAGACCCAGTACTTC.